Here is one T cell receptor (beta chain) with its context. The antigen remains undetermined. The junction shows a germline mismatch at one end, possibly a read error. The table came from immunoSEQ multiplex PCR; TCRdb's copy has only in-frame clones and leaves some out. Of around 3,000 clones listed, around 50% are singletons. This CDR3 contains 14 residues. Per the germline V gene, CDR1 is MDHEN and CDR2 is SYDVKM. These data come from a study of coeliac disease. Findings and caveats of the study: Few TRB amino acid sequences were shared between samples; most were unique.

The clonotype was recovered from a woman in her 70s with celiac disease. V and J are TRBV28 and TRBJ1-1; D gene ambiguous. The specimen was intraepithelial lymphocytes from the gut. The CDR3 DNA follows: TGTGCCGGCAGTTTTAGGCAGGAGAACACTGAAGCTTTCTTT. Its translation: CAGSFRQENTEAFF.